Below, 9 T cell receptor beta chains from the same sample are listed, as sequenced in a study of vaccination and CD4 T cells after COVID-19. This sample's time point: late sampling 161 to 241 days after vaccination in three convalescent patients. Specified treatment: 10-day PBMC culture with coronavirus spike peptide pools or control peptides (ViraFEST assay). With the Oncomine TCR Beta short-read assay, DNA from cultured CD4+ T cells was sequenced. MiXCR was run by TCRdb on the PCR reads, yielding one entry per CDR3 protein. This table holds about 18,000 distinct CDR3 sequences, around 50% found once. No antigen is known for these receptors. Sequenced here: CD4+ T cells from blood, cultured in vitro, sampled about 7 months after SARS-CoV-2 vaccination. These receptors were collected from a human donor who had recovered from COVID-19.

This clonotype was seen only a few times. The chain joins TRBV7-2 to TRBJ2-1, with TRBD1 as a possible D gene (5 bases). CDR1 and CDR2 (germline): SGHTA, FQGNSA. The CDR3 sequence is 15 residues long. The germline V and J ends were trimmed by 1 base and 7 bases, with 14 bases remaining between them. The CDR3 protein is CASSLGQLELNEQFF. Here the CDR3 DNA reads TGTGCCAGCAGCTTAGGACAGTTGGAGCTAAATGAGCAGTTCTTC.

In this sample, this clonotype turned up a few times. The CDR3 protein is CASSLPHNEQFF. The CDR3 bases are TGTGCCAGCAGCCTACCGCACAATGAGCAGTTCTTC. The chain combines TRBV7-8 with TRBJ2-1; D unclear. The V gene's germline CDR1 is SGHVS and CDR2 FQNEAQ. The CDR3 has 12 residues. The ends were cut back, 5 bases at V and 5 bases at J, with 7 bases in the middle.

This chain connects TRBV11-3 to TRBJ2-7; tentatively, D is TRBD2 (7 bases). The J call is uncertain, as TRBJ2-5 better fits the DNA end. CDR1 SGHNT and CDR2 YENEEA come from the germline V gene. The CDR3 runs to 17 residues. The CDR3 here is CASSLSRGAPLQETQYF. The CDR3 DNA reads as TGTGCCAGCAGCTTATCTCGGGGGGCCCCCCTCCAAGAGACCCAGTACTTC.

This clonotype was counted between two and nine times. DNA for the CDR3: TGTGCCAGCTCACCCTCCGGCACATATCAGCCCCAGCATTTT. Translation: CASSPSGTYQPQHF. The chain is built from TRBV18 and TRBJ1-5; D is ambiguous. This CDR3 spans 14 amino acids. V was trimmed by 3 bases and J by 5 bases, leaving 11 bases between them. Germline-derived CDR1 and CDR2 are KGHSH and LQKENI.

This clonotype is termed medium-sized. J is TRBJ2-7 and V is TRBV5-1; 8 bases match TRBD1. The CDR3 runs 13 residues. The ends lost 5 bases at V and 3 bases at J; junction bases unmatched: 4. CDR1 is SGHRS and CDR2 is YFSETQ in the germline V gene. CDR3 in amino acids: CASSQGASYEQYF. Written as DNA, the CDR3 is TGCGCCAGCAGTCAGGGGGCAAGCTACGAGCAGTACTTC.

In this sample, this clonotype turned up a few times. The J gene is TRBJ1-2, the V gene TRBV6-5; the D is unclear. Germline CDR1 MNHEY, CDR2 SVGAGI. The CDR3 has 13 amino acids. The V and J ends lost 0 bases and 9 bases respectively, with 11 bases between them. The CDR3 sequence: CASSYSTGKSYTF. The CDR3, as DNA: TGTGCCAGCAGTTACTCGACGGGCAAAAGCTACACCTTC.

Of note for this clonotype: A far more abundant clone sits one base away, making this likely a read error. The chain couples TRBV6-1 to TRBJ2-7; 8 nucleotides agree with TRBD1. Germline V CDR1 and CDR2: MNHNS, SASEGT. The ends lost 5 bases at V and 7 bases at J; junction bases unmatched: 16. The CDR3 is 16 amino acids. CDR3 in DNA: TGTGCCAGCAGTCCCCCCGACAGGGGTAGGTACAATGAGCAGTACTTC. Protein: CASSPPDRGRYNEQYF.

The chain joins TRBV28 to TRBJ2-7; 7 nucleotides agree with TRBD2. CDR1 MDHEN and CDR2 SYDVKM come from the germline V gene. The J segment lost 3 bases and the V segment lost 5 bases, leaving 4 bases of the junction unmatched. This CDR3 contains 13 residues. CDR3 sequence reads: CASSAGVLYEQYF. CDR3 sequence (DNA): TGTGCCAGCAGTGCGGGGGTCCTCTACGAGCAGTACTTC.

There are a few counts of this clonotype. This rearrangement joins TRBV20-1 to TRBJ2-1, with a possible D match to TRBD2 (6 bases). The germline V gene has CDR1 DFQATT and CDR2 SNEGSKA (reference sequence). V shed 6 bases and J shed 10 bases, with 22 bases lying between them. This CDR3 has 14 amino acids. CDR3 nucleotides: TGCAGTGCCGGGGGAGGCCCGTTTTTCGGGGAGCAGTTCTTC. Protein product: CSAGGGPFFGEQFF.